This T cell receptor beta chain appears in the sequencing data of a study of early T cells in non-severe SARS-CoV-2 infection. TCRdb re-derived calls from the 5' RACE reads in MiXCR, one entry per CDR3 protein. The data show about 100,000 distinct CDR3 sequences, 9% to 14% seen once. V dropped 7 bases and J dropped 5 bases, with 15 bases sitting between them. The CDR3 totals 14 residues. Germline V lookup: CDR1 SQVTM, CDR2 ANQGSEA. This clonotype occurred a few times. The rearrangement uses TRBV29-1 and TRBJ1-6; maybe TRBD1 (6 bases). The TCR sequence derives from an adult who was a healthcare worker with PCR-confirmed SARS-CoV-2 infection or an uninfected control (not recorded which). Input material: whole blood. The CDR3 DNA follows: TGCAGCGCTCAACAGGGCGGGAATAATTCACCCCTCCACTTT. Translated: CSAQQGGNNSPLHF.